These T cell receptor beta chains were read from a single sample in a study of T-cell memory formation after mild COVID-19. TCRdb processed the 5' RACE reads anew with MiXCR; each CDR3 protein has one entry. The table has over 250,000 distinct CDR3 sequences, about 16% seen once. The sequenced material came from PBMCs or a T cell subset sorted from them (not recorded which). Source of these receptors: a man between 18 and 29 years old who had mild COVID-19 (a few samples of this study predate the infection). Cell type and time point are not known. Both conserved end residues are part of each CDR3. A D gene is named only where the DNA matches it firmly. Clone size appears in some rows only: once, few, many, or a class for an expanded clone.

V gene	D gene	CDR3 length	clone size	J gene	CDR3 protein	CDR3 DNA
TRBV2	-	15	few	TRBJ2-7	CASSESPSPPYEQYF	TGTGCCAGCAGTGAAAGTCCTTCGCCCCCCTACGAGCAGTACTTC
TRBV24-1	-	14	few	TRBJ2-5	CATSDPGRRETQYF	TGTGCCACCAGTGACCCGGGACGGAGAGAGACCCAGTACTTC
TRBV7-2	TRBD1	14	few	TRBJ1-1	CASRPGQAYTEAFF	TGTGCCAGCAGGCCGGGACAGGCCTACACTGAAGCTTTCTTT
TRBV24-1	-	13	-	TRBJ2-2	CATSDSGSGELFF	TGTGCCACCAGTGATTCGGGGTCCGGGGAGCTGTTTTTT
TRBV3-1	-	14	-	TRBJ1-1	CASSPHRVRAEAFF	TGTGCCAGCAGCCCACATAGGGTACGAGCTGAAGCTTTCTTT
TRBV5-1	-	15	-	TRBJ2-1	CASSPNTLSYNEQFF	TGCGCCAGCAGCCCAAACACGCTCTCCTACAATGAGCAGTTCTTC
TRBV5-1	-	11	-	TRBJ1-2	CASSSPGGYTF	TGTGCCAGCAGTTCCCCGGGGGGTTACACCTTC
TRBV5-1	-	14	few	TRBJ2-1	CASSPDNIGNEQFF	TGCGCCAGCAGTCCCGACAATATTGGTAATGAGCAGTTCTTC
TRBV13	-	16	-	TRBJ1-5	CASSLGLGGGGQPQHF	TGTGCCAGCAGCTTAGGCCTCGGGGGAGGAGGTCAGCCCCAGCATTTT
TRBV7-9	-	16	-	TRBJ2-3	CASSPRRGAFTDTQYF	TGTGCCAGCAGCCCACGGCGAGGGGCTTTCACAGATACGCAGTATTTT
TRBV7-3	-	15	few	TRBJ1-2	CASSQGSSEDYGYTF	TGTGCCAGCAGCCAAGGATCGTCGGAGGACTATGGCTACACCTTC
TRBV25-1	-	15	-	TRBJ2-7	CASSDYSLSSYEQYF	TGTGCCAGCAGTGATTATTCCTTGAGCTCCTACGAGCAGTACTTC
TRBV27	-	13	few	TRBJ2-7	CASSLRFSYEQYF	TGTGCCAGCAGTTTGAGGTTCTCCTACGAGCAGTACTTC
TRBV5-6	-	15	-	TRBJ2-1	CASSSARLGYNEQFF	TGTGCCAGCAGCTCGGCCCGCCTGGGGTACAATGAGCAGTTCTTC
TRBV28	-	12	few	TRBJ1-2	CASRMGPYGYTF	TGTGCCAGCAGGATGGGGCCCTATGGCTACACCTTC
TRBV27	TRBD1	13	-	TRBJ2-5	CASSTGGIETQYF	TGTGCCAGCAGCACAGGGGGTATAGAGACCCAGTACTTC
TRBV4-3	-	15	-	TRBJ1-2	CASSQGKGPGYGYTF	TGCGCCAGCAGCCAAGGGAAAGGGCCGGGCTATGGCTACACCTTC
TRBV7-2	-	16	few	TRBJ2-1	CASSLAGGLGSNEQFF	TGTGCCAGCAGCTTAGCGGGGGGGCTAGGTTCGAATGAGCAGTTCTTC